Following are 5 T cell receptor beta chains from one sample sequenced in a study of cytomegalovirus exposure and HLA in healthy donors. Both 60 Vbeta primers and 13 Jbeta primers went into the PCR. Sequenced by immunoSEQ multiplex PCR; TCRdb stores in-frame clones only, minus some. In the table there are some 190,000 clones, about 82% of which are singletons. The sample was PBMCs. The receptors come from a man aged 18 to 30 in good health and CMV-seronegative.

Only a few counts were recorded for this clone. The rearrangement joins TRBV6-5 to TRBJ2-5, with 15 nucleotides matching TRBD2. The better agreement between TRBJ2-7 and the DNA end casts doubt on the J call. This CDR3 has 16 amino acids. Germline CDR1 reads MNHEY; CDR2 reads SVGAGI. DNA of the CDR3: TGTGCCAGCAGTTCTGGGACTAGCGGGAGGTTACACGAGCAGTACTTC. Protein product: CASSSGTSGRLHEQYF.

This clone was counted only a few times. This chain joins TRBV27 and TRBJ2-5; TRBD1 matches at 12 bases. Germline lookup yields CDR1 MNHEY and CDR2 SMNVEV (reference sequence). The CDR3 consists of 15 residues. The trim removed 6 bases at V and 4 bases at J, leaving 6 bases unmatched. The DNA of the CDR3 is TGTGCCAGCAGCTCCGGGACAGGGGGCCGAGAGACCCAGTACTTC. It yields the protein CASSSGTGGRETQYF.

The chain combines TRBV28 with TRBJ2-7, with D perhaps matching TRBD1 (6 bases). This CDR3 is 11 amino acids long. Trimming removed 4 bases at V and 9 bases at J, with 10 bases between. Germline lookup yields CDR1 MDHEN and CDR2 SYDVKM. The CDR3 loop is CASSSPQGQYF. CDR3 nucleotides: TGTGCCAGCAGTTCGCCACAGGGGCAGTACTTC.

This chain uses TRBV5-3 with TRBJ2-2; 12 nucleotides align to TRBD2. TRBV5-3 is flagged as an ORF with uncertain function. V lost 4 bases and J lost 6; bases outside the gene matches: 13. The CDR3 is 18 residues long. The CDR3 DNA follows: TGTGCCAGAAGCGACCGACTAGCGGGGGCCCCCGGGGCCGGGGAGCTGTTTTTT. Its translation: CARSDRLAGAPGAGELFF.

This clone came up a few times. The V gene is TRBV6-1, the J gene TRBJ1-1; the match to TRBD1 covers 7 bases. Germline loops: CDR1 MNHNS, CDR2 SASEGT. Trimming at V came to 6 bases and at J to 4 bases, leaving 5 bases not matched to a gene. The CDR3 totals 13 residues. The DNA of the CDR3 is TGTGCCAGCAGCCCCGACAGGGCCACTGAAGCTTTCTTT. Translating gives CASSPDRATEAFF.